This note documents a single T cell receptor (beta chain) sequence. The antigen is undetermined. Per germline, CDR1 KGHSH and CDR2 LQKENI. The CDR3 has 15 amino acids. Trimming removed 4 bases from V and 2 bases from J; junction bases left unmatched: 7. This sample stems from a study of cytotoxic CD8 clonotypes in ibrutinib-treated CLL. Whole-study findings and limits: Once treatment began, public clonotypes, which were uncommon, contracted or stayed stable. The study found clonality rose at ibrutinib response, then fell toward baseline at progression.

The repertoire was sequenced with immunoSEQ multiplex PCR; TCRdb's copy has only in-frame clones and lacks some. Of 250,000 to 350,000 clones in the sample, around 69% were seen once. Sequencing used PBMCs, obtained at disease progression, from a patient treated with ibrutinib. This sequence joins TRBV18 and TRBJ2-7, with TRBD1 matching over 8 bases. The sequence derives from a human donor with chronic lymphocytic leukemia. Here the CDR3 reads CASSLGQGDTYEQYF. The CDR3 nucleotides are TGTGCCAGCTCACTCGGACAGGGCGACACCTACGAGCAGTACTTC. The full variable domain, its missing parts supplied by reference TRBV18 and TRBJ2-7, is NAGVMQNPRHLVRRRGQEARLRCSPMKGHSHVYWYRQLPEEGLKFMVYLQKENIIDESGMPKERFSAEFPKEGPSILRIQQVVRGDSAAYFCASSLGQGDTYEQYFGPGTRLTVT.